This T cell receptor (beta chain) originates from a study of T cell responses to AZD1222 COVID-19 vaccine. On the study more broadly: The analysis combined second doses at about 4 or about 12 weeks.

The study, taken as a whole, reports: Clonal diversity may have been underestimated, and the donors were mostly white British, with more females than males.

TCRdb's copy holds only in-frame clones and misses some; the assay was immunoSEQ multiplex PCR. The sample consists of roughly 140,000 clones, approximately 89% of them appearing once. As concerns this clone: Its antigen remains unidentified.

Sequenced here: peripheral blood, sampled on day 0 of AZD1222 vaccination. The clonotype originates from an adult in good health.

The CDR3 bases are TGTGCCAGCAGCTTAAGGTTCTCGGGGGACAGGGTGTCTTCACCCCTCCACTTT. It codes for CASSLRFSGDRVSSPLHF. The chain joins TRBV7-2 to TRBJ1-6; 9 positions match TRBD1. The CDR3 spans 18 residues. The trim removed 2 bases at V and 9 bases at J, leaving 14 bases unmatched. Germline CDR1 reads SGHTA; CDR2 reads FQGNSA. Looking up the rest from reference TRBV7-2 and TRBJ1-6 gives the full variable domain: GAGVSQSPSNKVTEKGKDVELRCDPISGHTALYWYRQSLGQGLEFLIYFQGNSAPDKSGLPSDRFSAERTGGSVSTLTIQRTQQEDSAVYLCASSLRFSGDRVSSPLHFGNGTRLTVT.